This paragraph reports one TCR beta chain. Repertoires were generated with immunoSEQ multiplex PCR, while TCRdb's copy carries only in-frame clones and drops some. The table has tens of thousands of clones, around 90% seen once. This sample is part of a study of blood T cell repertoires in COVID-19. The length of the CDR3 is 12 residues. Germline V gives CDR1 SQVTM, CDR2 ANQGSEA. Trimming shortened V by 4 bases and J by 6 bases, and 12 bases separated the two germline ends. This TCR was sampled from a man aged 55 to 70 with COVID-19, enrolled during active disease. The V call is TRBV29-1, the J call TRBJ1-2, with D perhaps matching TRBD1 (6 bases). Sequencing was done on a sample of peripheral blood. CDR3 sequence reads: CSVGEGEDGYTF. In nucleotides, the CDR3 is TGCAGCGTTGGAGAGGGGGAGGATGGCTACACCTTC. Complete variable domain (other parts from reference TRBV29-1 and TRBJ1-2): SAVISQKPSRDICQRGTSLTIQCQVDSQVTMMFWYRQQPGQSLTLIATANQGSEATYESGFVIDKFPISRPNLTFSTLTVSNMSPEDSSIYLCSVGEGEDGYTFGSGTRLTVV.